The next 20 T cell receptor beta chains were all read from a single sample in a study of identical twins. TCRdb re-analysed the 5' RACE reads in MiXCR, keeping a single row per CDR3 protein. The table shows 350,000 to 450,000 distinct CDR3 sequences, with 18% occurring only once. The sequencing sample was made of naive T cells sorted from blood. The receptors come from a man in his fifties or sixties in good health.

This chain connects TRBV20-1 to TRBJ2-3; 12 bases map to TRBD2. The germline V gene has CDR1 DFQATT and CDR2 SNEGSKA (reference sequence). The CDR3 consists of 17 residues. V was clipped by 4 bases and J by 5 bases; unmatched bases: 13. DNA of the CDR3: TGCAGTGCTATCCAACCAGGACTAGCGGGAATATTAGATACGCAGTATTTT. Amino acid sequence: CSAIQPGLAGILDTQYF.

The sample holds a few counts of this clonotype. This chain links TRBV6-5 with TRBJ2-7; D tentatively fits TRBD1 or TRBD2 (7 bases each). The CDR3 totals 16 residues. Germline CDR1 is MNHEY and CDR2 is SVGAGI. The V end was cut by 2 bases, the J end by 2 bases, with 16 bases between. The DNA of the CDR3 is TGTGCCAGCAGTTACGGGAGGGGGCGAGTTCCCTACGAGCAGTACTTC. Translating it yields CASSYGRGRVPYEQYF.

This clonotype was seen many times. The chain employs TRBV12-3 or TRBV12-4 and TRBJ2-7, with D possibly being TRBD1 or TRBD2 (5 bases each). The length of the CDR3 is 14 residues. V was pared by 5 bases and J by 2 bases, with 13 bases between. The CDR3 is CASSTRQGAYEQYF. The CDR3 DNA reads TGTGCCAGCAGTACCCGTCAGGGAGCCTACGAGCAGTACTTC.

This clonotype was recorded many times. DNA for the CDR3: TGCGCCAGCAGCATGGGACAGGGGGCTTCCTACAATGAGCAGTTCTTC. Its translation is CASSMGQGASYNEQFF. The chain employs TRBV5-1 and TRBJ2-1; 12 positions agree with TRBD1. The germline V gene encodes CDR1 SGHRS and CDR2 YFSETQ. Trimming cost V 4 bases and J 1 base; bases outside gene matches: 3. The length of the CDR3 is 16 residues.

There are a few counts of this clonotype. This chain links TRBV7-2 with TRBJ2-2; the D is unclear. This CDR3 has 15 residues. Germline V gives CDR1 SGHTA, CDR2 FQGNSA. The germline V and J ends were trimmed by 5 bases and 1 base, with 11 bases remaining between them. The CDR3 loop reads CASSRWTGNTGELFF. The CDR3 coding sequence is TGTGCCAGCAGCCGTTGGACGGGGAACACCGGGGAGCTGTTTTTT.

This clonotype was counted once. J is TRBJ2-5 and V is TRBV4-1; 7 positions match TRBD2. Germline V gene data show CDR1 as MGHRA and CDR2 as YSYEKL. CDR3 length: 16 amino acids. V was clipped by 3 bases and J by 5 bases; unmatched bases: 12. CDR3 DNA sequence: TGCGCCAGCAGCCAGCTAGGTGGGGGGGTAGGGGAGACCCAGTACTTC. Translation gives CASSQLGGGVGETQYF.

This clonotype was picked up many times. The chain joins TRBV5-1 to TRBJ2-4; D gene ambiguous. V was clipped by 3 bases and J by 2 bases, with 9 bases between them. Germline CDR1 and CDR2: SGHRS and YFSETQ. CDR3 size: 14 residues. The CDR3 spells CASSSRGSKNIQYF. The CDR3 nucleotides read TGCGCCAGCAGCTCCCGCGGATCCAAAAACATTCAGTACTTC.

This chain joins TRBV6-1 and TRBJ2-1; D may be TRBD2 (6 bases). Germline CDR1 is MNHNS and CDR2 is SASEGT. Trimming left V 1 base short and J 7 bases short, with 20 bases between. CDR3 length: 17 amino acids. CDR3: CASSEGFGGDLANEQFF. CDR3 DNA sequence: TGTGCCAGCAGTGAAGGGTTTGGAGGGGACCTGGCTAATGAGCAGTTCTTC.

This clonotype was found many times. The chain carries TRBV24-1 and TRBJ2-1, with 13 bases lining up with TRBD2. Germline values: CDR1 KGHDR, CDR2 SFDVKD. V lost 3 bases and J lost 7; bases outside the gene matches: 8. The CDR3 contains 17 residues. In DNA, the CDR3 is TGTGCCACCAGTGATCGGACTAGCGGGAGTACGTGGAATGAGCAGTTCTTC. Translating gives CATSDRTSGSTWNEQFF.

The chain links TRBV11-2 to TRBJ2-1; TRBD1 is a possible D gene (6 bases). From germline, CDR1 is SGHAT and CDR2 FQNNGV. The CDR3 runs to 15 residues. V lost 9 bases to trimming and J lost 2 bases, with 17 bases between them. The CDR3 sequence: CASSQGPGPYNEQFF. The CDR3, as DNA: TGTGCCAGTTCGCAGGGGCCTGGCCCCTACAATGAGCAGTTCTTC.

This rearrangement joins TRBV2 to TRBJ2-1, with D maybe TRBD1 (6 bases). Per germline, CDR1 SNHLY and CDR2 FYNNEI. The CDR3 is made up of 14 amino acids. V was clipped by 4 bases and J by 9 bases, with 16 bases between them. The CDR3 region is CASSAQGPVSEQFF. The CDR3 nucleotides read TGTGCCAGCAGTGCTCAGGGGCCAGTTTCTGAGCAGTTCTTC.

This sequence joins TRBV7-2 and TRBJ2-3; perhaps TRBD1 as D (5 bases). The CDR3 length is 14 residues. Trimming left V 3 bases short and J 5 bases short, with 12 bases between. Germline loops: CDR1 SGHTA, CDR2 FQGNSA. In DNA form, the CDR3 reads TGTGCCAGCAGCTTCGTTAGGGGCGTAGATACGCAGTATTTT. Amino acids: CASSFVRGVDTQYF.

This chain uses TRBV4-3 with TRBJ2-7; perhaps TRBD1 as D (6 bases). Trimming shortened V by 4 bases and J by 4 bases, and 14 bases separated the two germline ends. The CDR3 consists of 14 residues. CDR1 and CDR2 from the germline V gene are LGHNA and YSLEER. CDR3 DNA: TGCGCCAGCAGCCGAATACAGGGTCAGTACGAGCAGTACTTC. Translation: CASSRIQGQYEQYF.

The table lists this clonotype with a few counts. This chain connects TRBV20-1 to TRBJ2-1; D may be TRBD1 or TRBD2 (5 bases each). The CDR3 loop spans 13 amino acids. Germline V gives CDR1 DFQATT, CDR2 SNEGSKA (reference sequence). Trimming removed 3 bases from V and 6 bases from J, with 12 bases in between. The CDR3: CSARGPSANEQFF. CDR3 coding DNA: TGCAGTGCTAGGGGACCTTCGGCCAATGAGCAGTTCTTC.

On this clonotype: One base away lies a much larger clone, so this may be a sequencing read error. The chain carries TRBV5-8 and TRBJ1-2; D gene unclear. From germline, CDR1 is SGHTS and CDR2 YDEGEE. V lost 0 bases to trimming and J lost 7 bases, with 4 bases between them. The CDR3 length is 11 residues. As DNA, the CDR3 is TGTGCCAGCAGCTTGGTTGCTGGCTACACCTTC. The encoded protein is CASSLVAGYTF.

This clonotype was observed at least ten times. This sequence joins TRBV5-5 and TRBJ2-1; 9 bases are a match to TRBD2. Germline V gene data show CDR1 as SGHKS and CDR2 as YYEKEE (reference sequence). The CDR3 has 15 residues. V was clipped by 0 bases and J by 4 bases; unmatched bases: 2. The CDR3 reads CASSLVLAGYNEQFF. The CDR3 DNA is TGTGCCAGCAGCTTGGTGCTAGCGGGATACAATGAGCAGTTCTTC.

The chain carries TRBV7-9 and TRBJ1-2; 10 bases match TRBD1. V trimming: 1 base; J trimming: 8 bases; junction bases outside the gene matches: 7. This CDR3 has 15 amino acids. The germline gives CDR1 SEHNR, CDR2 FQNEAQ (reference sequence). CDR3 amino acids: CASSLGQGARGGYTF. The CDR3 DNA reads as TGTGCCAGCAGCTTAGGACAGGGGGCAAGAGGGGGCTACACCTTC.

The rearrangement joins TRBV7-2 to TRBJ2-1; maybe TRBD2 (6 bases). V shed 6 bases and J shed 8 bases, with 17 bases lying between them. The germline gives CDR1 SGHTA, CDR2 FQGNSA. This CDR3 region has 14 residues. Here the CDR3 DNA reads TGTGCCAGCAGGGAGAGGCGCGGGAACTATGAGCAGTTCTTC. This encodes CASRERRGNYEQFF.

This clonotype occurred many times. The rearrangement uses TRBV20-1 and TRBJ2-7; D ambiguous. The CDR3 is made up of 12 amino acids. From germline, CDR1 is DFQATT and CDR2 SNEGSKA (reference sequence). The CDR3 is CTTRRSSYEQYF. CDR3 nucleotide sequence: TGCACCACCCGACGGAGCTCCTACGAGCAGTACTTC.

The chain couples TRBV5-1 to TRBJ1-2, with TRBD1 as a possible D gene (6 bases). Germline V gene lookup returns CDR1 SGHRS and CDR2 YFSETQ. CDR3 length: 16 residues. Trimming took 0 bases from V and 2 from J, leaving 14 bases between them. Written as DNA, the CDR3 is TGCGCCAGCAGCTTGGCCGGGGGGCGAGGGAACTATGGCTACACCTTC. It specifies CASSLAGGRGNYGYTF. Based on the CDR3 plus reference TRBV5-1 and TRBJ1-2, the full variable domain is KAGVTQTPRYLIKTRGQQVTLSCSPISGHRSVSWYQQTPGQGLQFLFEYFSETQRNKGNFPGRFSGRQFSNSRSEMNVSTLELGDSALYLCASSLAGGRGNYGYTFGSGTRLTVV.